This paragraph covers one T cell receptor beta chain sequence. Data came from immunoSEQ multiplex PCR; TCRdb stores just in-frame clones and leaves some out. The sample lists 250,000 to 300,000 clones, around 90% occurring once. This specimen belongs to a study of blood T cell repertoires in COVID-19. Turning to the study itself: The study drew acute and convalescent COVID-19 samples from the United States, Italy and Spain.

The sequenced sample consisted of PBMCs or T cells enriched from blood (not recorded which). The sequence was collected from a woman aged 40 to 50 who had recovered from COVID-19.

Here the CDR3 reads CASSLSGYSYEQYF. Written as DNA, the CDR3 is TGTGCCAGCAGTCTTAGCGGGTACTCCTACGAGCAGTACTTC. The chain employs TRBV27 and TRBJ2-7; 7 positions agree with TRBD2. CDR3 length: 14 residues. Per the germline V gene, CDR1 is MNHEY and CDR2 is SMNVEV (reference sequence). After removal of 5 bases from V and 0 bases from J, the junction contained 4 bases not matched to a gene.